This TCR beta chain was sequenced for a study of T cell changes during pregnancy in multiple sclerosis. Trimming pared 5 bases from V and 4 bases from J, leaving 11 bases between. The germline V gene has CDR1 LNHDA and CDR2 SQIVND (reference sequence). CDR3 length: 13 residues. Method: immunoSEQ multiplex PCR; TCRdb's copy keeps in-frame clones and lacks some. The sample includes 35,000 to 45,000 clones, more than 85% seen only once; the top ten take 7.8%. This sample comprised CD8+ T cells from peripheral blood mononuclear cells, obtained before pregnancy. The rearrangement links TRBV19 to TRBJ2-5; tentatively, D is TRBD1 (5 bases). The sequence derives from a female donor with multiple sclerosis, enrolled in a pregnancy study. The CDR3 nucleotides are TGTGCCAGTAGTGACAGAAGTGGAGAGACCCAGTACTTC. Its translation: CASSDRSGETQYF.